This T cell receptor (beta chain) comes out of a study of cytomegalovirus exposure and HLA in healthy donors. Study results and limitations: For most TCR beta V segments, an earlier analysis put the productive rate at about 87% or about 30% of the time.

The PCR used 60 Vbeta and 13 Jbeta primers. Data came from immunoSEQ multiplex PCR; TCRdb stores just in-frame clones and leaves some out. The sample lists about 170,000 clones; 65% to 85% were seen once. Comments on this clone: Antigen specificity is unknown.

At the time of sampling, donors were nominally healthy, though unrecorded immune exposures were likely. V dropped 7 bases and J dropped 6 bases, with 18 bases sitting between them. Germline CDR1 and CDR2: SNHLY and FYNNEI. There are 14 residues in the CDR3. The sample taken for sequencing was PBMCs. The rearrangement joins TRBV2 to TRBJ1-2; D not certain. The source of this sequence is a woman aged 18-29 years in good health and CMV-seronegative. CDR3 sequence (DNA): TGTGCCAGCACCCCCGGTTCCGTAGCCCATGGCTACACCTTC. It codes for CASTPGSVAHGYTF.